Below, one TCR beta chain is given with its context. What it recognizes is unknown. Separate cDNA molecules each had unique molecular identifiers attached to them. TCRdb called the 5' RACE reads again in MiXCR, with one record for every CDR3 protein. The sample records tens of thousands of distinct CDR3 sequences, around an eighth being singletons. The entry originates in a study of early T cells in non-severe SARS-CoV-2 infection. Looking at the study overall: Alpha and beta chains were unpaired, from unsorted whole-blood bulk RNA.

General study points: Clonotype matching in VDJdb favored anti-spike CD8 responses and did not capture private and CD4 specificities.

This clonotype originated in an adult who was a healthcare worker with PCR-confirmed SARS-CoV-2 infection or an uninfected control (not recorded which). The sample was whole blood.

As DNA, the CDR3 is TGTGCCAGCAGTTTAGCTATGACAGCGGGTGGCTACACCTTC. The encoded protein is CASSLAMTAGGYTF. The chain employs TRBV28 and TRBJ1-2; tentatively, D is TRBD1 (5 bases). The V and J ends lost 2 bases and 7 bases respectively, with 14 bases between them. The CDR3 sequence is 14 residues long. Germline V lookup: CDR1 MDHEN, CDR2 SYDVKM.